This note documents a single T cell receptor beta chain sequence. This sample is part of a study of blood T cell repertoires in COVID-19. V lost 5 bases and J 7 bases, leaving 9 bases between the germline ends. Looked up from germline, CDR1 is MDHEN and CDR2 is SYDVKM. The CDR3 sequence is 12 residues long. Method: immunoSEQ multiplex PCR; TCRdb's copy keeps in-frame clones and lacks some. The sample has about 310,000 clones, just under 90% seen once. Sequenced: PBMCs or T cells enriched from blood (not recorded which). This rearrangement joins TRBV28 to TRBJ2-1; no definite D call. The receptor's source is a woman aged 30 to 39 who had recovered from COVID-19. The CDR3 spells CASSPGWNEQFF. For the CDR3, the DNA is TGTGCCAGCAGTCCCGGGTGGAATGAGCAGTTCTTC.